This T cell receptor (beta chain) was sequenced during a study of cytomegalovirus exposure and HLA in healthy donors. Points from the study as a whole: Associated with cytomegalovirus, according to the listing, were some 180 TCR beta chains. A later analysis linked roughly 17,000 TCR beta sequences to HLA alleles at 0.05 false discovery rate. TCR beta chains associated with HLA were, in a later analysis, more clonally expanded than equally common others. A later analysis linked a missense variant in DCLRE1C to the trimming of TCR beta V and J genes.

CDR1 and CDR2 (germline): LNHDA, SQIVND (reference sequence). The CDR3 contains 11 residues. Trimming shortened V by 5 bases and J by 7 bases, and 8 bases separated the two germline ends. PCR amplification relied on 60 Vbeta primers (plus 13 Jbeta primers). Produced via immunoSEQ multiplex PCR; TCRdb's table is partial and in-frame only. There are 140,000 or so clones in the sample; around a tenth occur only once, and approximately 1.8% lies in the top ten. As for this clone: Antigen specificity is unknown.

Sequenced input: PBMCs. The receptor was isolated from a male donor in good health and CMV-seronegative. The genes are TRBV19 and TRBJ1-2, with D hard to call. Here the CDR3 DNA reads TGTGCCAGTAGTTGGGCTGCTGGCTACACCTTC. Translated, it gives CASSWAAGYTF.